This T cell receptor beta chain is drawn from a study of blood T cell repertoires in COVID-19. Looking at the study overall: Specimens from acute and convalescent COVID-19 originated in the United States, Italy and Spain. In each case, the material was cDNA or gDNA derived from T cells, B-cell-depleted T cells, or PBMCs.

The Seattle patients joined while their infection was active and were tracked longitudinally afterward. In the authors' methods: Counts of nucleated cells, estimated from reference gene primer amplification, were obtained. Clones were sequenced by immunoSEQ multiplex PCR, and TCRdb holds only the in-frame ones, with some missing. The V and J calls and the clone size are those of that table, but D and trimming were determined from the DNA. In the table there are fewer than 200,000 clones, roughly 82% of which are singletons. This CDR3 is built from 13 residues. Per germline, CDR1 MNHEY and CDR2 SVGAGI. The junction had 10 bases not matched to a gene; V was cut back by 6 bases and J by 13 bases.

The sequenced sample consisted of peripheral blood. This receptor was obtained from an older woman with COVID-19, enrolled during active disease. The rearrangement joins TRBV6-5 to TRBJ2-1; 9 bases are a match to TRBD1. The CDR3 region is CASRGQGRVSQFF. The DNA of the CDR3 is TGTGCCAGCAGGGGACAGGGAAGGGTCTCCCAGTTCTTC.